The clone carrying this T cell receptor beta chain was picked up one time. Its specificity is unknown. Germline V gene data show CDR1 as MNHEY and CDR2 as SVGEGT. The CDR3 covers 15 residues. V was trimmed by 0 bases and J by 0 bases, leaving 8 bases between them. These data originate in a study of Ad26.COV2.S vaccination and SARS-CoV-2 variants. Whole-study context: The study gave Ad26.COV2.S intramuscularly, once or twice 56 days apart. Study results and caveats: Across vaccine and placebo recipients, the breadth of non-spike TCRs was similar. Vaccine recipients posted higher spike-specific TCR breadth than their placebo counterparts.

Specified treatment: some 19 received Ad26.COV2.S at low or high dose, single or two shots; a few received placebo; per-sample allocation not given. Sample collection was performed on day 63 after the first vaccine or placebo injection. An Ad26 vector expressing Wuhan-strain SARS-CoV-2 spike constituted the vaccine. This table comes from immunoSEQ multiplex PCR, and its TCRdb copy is limited to in-frame clones, with some not included. The repertoire consists of about 350,000 clones, with about 87% occurring once and the leading ten covering about 6.4%. The specimen was peripheral blood, collected in a trial of Ad26.COV2.S vaccine versus placebo. This receptor was obtained from a person between 18 and 65 years old who received the Ad26.COV2.S COVID-19 vaccine or a placebo. V is TRBV6-2 or TRBV6-3 and J is TRBJ1-1; no reliable D call. CDR3: CASSYSKPMNTEAFF. The CDR3 DNA sequence: TGTGCCAGCAGTTACTCGAAGCCGATGAACACTGAAGCTTTCTTT.